This T cell receptor (beta chain) was found in a study of PD-1 blockade in mismatch repair-deficient tumors. The table lists this clone with a count of one. Germline V lookup: CDR1 MDHEN, CDR2 SYDVKM. This CDR3 is built from 16 residues. With 6 bases clipped from V and 3 bases from J, the junction kept 8 bases outside the gene matches. Assay used: immunoSEQ multiplex PCR; TCRdb lists only in-frame clones, some missing. The data contain more than 50,000 clones, 70% to 90% of them singletons. The specimen comprised peripheral blood, sampled 52 weeks after starting pembrolizumab. The rearrangement uses TRBV28 and TRBJ2-1; 10 nucleotides agree with TRBD2. This clonotype was sampled from an adult with mismatch repair-deficient cancer. This CDR3 reads CASREASGSIYNEQFF. CDR3 nucleotide sequence: TGTGCCAGCAGGGAGGCTAGCGGGAGTATCTACAATGAGCAGTTCTTC.